What follows describes a single T cell receptor beta chain. Every donor gave 8.5 to 10 milliliters of peripheral blood. This specimen comes from a study of blood T cells in healthy people across ages. The J segment lost 6 bases and the V segment lost 0 bases, leaving 9 bases of the junction unmatched. The CDR3 contains 17 residues. Germline V CDR1 and CDR2: MGHRA, YSYEKL. Together with a sample-barcoded 5' primer, a J-beta primer mix was included in a second PCR lasting about 6 to 12 cycles. Every sample returned 2.5 million or more CDR3-containing paired-end reads. TCRdb itself ran the 5' RACE reads through MiXCR, one entry per CDR3 protein. Of nearly 1 million distinct CDR3 sequences in the sample, 51% were seen once.

Sequenced sample: blood. The rearrangement links TRBV4-1 to TRBJ2-3; TRBD2 aligns across 10 bases. This TCR derives from a woman aged 55-69 years in good health. The CDR3 region has the DNA TGCGCCAGCAGCCAAGAACCGCCGGGACTAGCGAGCGATACGCAGTATTTT. Translating gives CASSQEPPGLASDTQYF.